This T cell receptor (beta chain) was captured by sequencing in a study of response to subunit inactivated influenza vaccine. Trimming stripped 4 bases from V and 0 bases from J, with 10 bases between. The CDR3 has 14 residues. Germline V gene sequence: CDR1 MDHEN, CDR2 SYDVKM. Findings of the study overall: After each seasonal influenza vaccination, few new T cells are recruited, the authors suggested.

Each CDR3 protein gets one entry after TCRdb re-called the RT-PCR reads with MiXCR. The sample lists more than 200,000 distinct CDR3 sequences; about 12% were seen once. This clonotype appeared many times. No antigen is known for it. The rearrangement joins TRBV28 to TRBJ2-7, with D hard to call. Sequenced here: non-naive T cells sorted from PBMCs, sampled 14 to 15 days before vaccination. The clonotype was recovered from a man in his forties or fifties who received an inactivated influenza vaccine. The CDR3 nucleotides are TGTGCCAGCAGTTCCTGGACGGACTCCTACGAGCAGTACTTC. Protein sequence: CASSSWTDSYEQYF.